This T cell receptor (beta chain) was recovered during a study of technical replicates of blood from several donors. Sequenced by immunoSEQ multiplex PCR; TCRdb stores in-frame clones only, minus some. Found here are approximately 78,000 clones, roughly 92% of them singletons; the top ten hold approximately 0.39%. The length of the CDR3 is 13 residues. Per the germline V gene, CDR1 is SEHNR and CDR2 is FQNEAQ (reference sequence). V was pared by 11 bases and J by 0 bases, with 3 bases of the junction left unmatched. The specimen sequenced was T cells isolated from PBMCs. This TCR was recovered from a human donor in good health. This chain connects TRBV7-9 to TRBJ2-2, with 7 bases matching TRBD2. In nucleotides, the CDR3 is TGTGCCGGGGGGGTTCCGAACACCGGGGAGCTGTTTTTT. This codes for CAGGVPNTGELFF.